In this sample, the clone carrying this T cell receptor beta chain turned up once. These data are taken from a study of OX40 agonist ivuxolimab in advanced cancers. Assay: immunoSEQ multiplex PCR; the TCRdb copy retains only in-frame clones and omits some. Of some 65,000 clones listed, 85% are singletons. The ends were cut back, 2 bases at V and 4 bases at J, with 9 bases in the middle. Germline CDR1 and CDR2: LNHDA and SQIVND (reference sequence). The CDR3 consists of 14 residues. The sample consisted of CD4+ or CD8+ T cells sorted from blood, taken in a trial of the OX40 agonist ivuxolimab. This sequence originates from an adult with an advanced solid tumor such as melanoma, head and neck, liver or kidney cancer. This chain joins TRBV19 and TRBJ1-5, with D uncertain. The CDR3 reads CASSIRSDNQPQHF. The CDR3 nucleotides read TGTGCCAGTAGTATACGTTCAGATAATCAGCCCCAGCATTTT.